One TCR beta chain is described in this entry. The assay was immunoSEQ multiplex PCR, and TCRdb's table has in-frame clones only and misses some. The sample carries approximately 100,000 clones, 65% to 75% recorded once. This CDR3 is built from 12 residues. CDR1 is SNHLY and CDR2 is FYNNEI in the germline V gene. V lost 4 bases and J lost 6, with 7 bases in between. This sample stems from a study of blood T cell repertoires in COVID-19. As for the study in general: In each case, the material was cDNA or gDNA derived from T cells, B-cell-depleted T cells, or PBMCs.

V is TRBV2 and J is TRBJ2-1; D gene unclear. The sequence came from a man of 80 years or more with acute or convalescent COVID-19. What was sequenced was peripheral blood. The DNA of the CDR3 is TGTGCCAGCAGTGCTAGTGGCAATGAGCAGTTCTTC. It codes for CASSASGNEQFF.